A selection of T cell receptor beta chains follows, all from one sample in a study of patients and donors after allogeneic stem cell transplantation. Each CDR3 protein is one row after TCRdb ran MiXCR on the RT-PCR reads. In the table there are hundreds of thousands of distinct CDR3 sequences, around two fifths of which are singletons. The sequenced material came from blood, either unsorted or a sorted T cell fraction (not recorded which). The receptors originated from a human donor who was either an allogeneic HSCT recipient or a stem cell or donor lymphocyte infusion donor (not recorded which). It is not recorded whose cells these are; they may come from a transplant donor. Each CDR3 is given with its conserved first and last residue. The D gene is left open where the match is weak. Not all rows give a size; the values are once, few, many and, for expanded clones, a class.

few | . | TRBJ1-6 | TRBV7-9 | CASSSGQNNSPLHF | TGTGCCAGCAGTTCCGGACAGAATAATTCACCCCTCCACTTT
. | . | TRBJ1-2 | TRBV5-1 | CASSVDGPYGYTF | TGCGCCAGCAGCGTCGACGGACCCTATGGCTACACCTTC
few | TRBD1 | TRBJ1-4 | TRBV28 | CASSPPRGWANEKLFF | TGTGCCAGCAGTCCCCCCAGGGGGTGGGCTAATGAAAAACTGTTTTTT
. | . | TRBJ2-5 | TRBV3-1 | CASSFSGRSLQYF | TGTGCCAGCAGCTTTTCTGGGAGGTCCCTACAGTACTTC
. | . | TRBJ2-1 | TRBV7-2 | CASSLEPSWDEQFF | TGTGCCAGCAGCTTAGAGCCCAGCTGGGATGAGCAGTTCTTC
. | TRBD1 | TRBJ1-2 | TRBV5-1 | CASNLGQATYGYTF | TGCGCCAGCAACCTTGGACAGGCGACCTATGGCTACACCTTC
. | TRBD2 | TRBJ2-1 | TRBV28 | CASSLPTSGKREQFF | TGTGCCAGCAGTCTTCCGACTAGCGGGAAGCGTGAGCAGTTCTTC
. | . | TRBJ1-1 | TRBV5-6 | CASSFLVNTEAFF | TGTGCCAGCAGCTTTCTAGTGAACACTGAAGCTTTCTTT
few | . | TRBJ1-5 | TRBV3-1 | CASSQPNQPQHF | TGTGCCAGCAGCCAACCTAATCAGCCCCAGCATTTT
. | . | TRBJ1-2 | TRBV28 | CASSSPDGYTF | TGTGCCAGCAGTTCCCCGGATGGCTACACCTTC
. | TRBD1 | TRBJ2-4 | TRBV20-1 | CSAIGTGNIQYF | TGCAGTGCGATCGGGACAGGAAACATTCAGTACTTC
few | TRBD1 | TRBJ2-7 | TRBV3-1 | CASSRPGQGISYEQYF | TGTGCCAGCAGCCGGCCGGGACAGGGAATCTCCTACGAGCAGTACTTC
. | . | TRBJ2-1 | TRBV24-1 | CATSDGVTYSYNEQFF | TGTGCCACCAGTGACGGCGTCACCTACTCCTACAATGAGCAGTTCTTC
. | . | TRBJ1-1 | TRBV28 | CASSTDSFEAFF | TGTGCCAGCAGTACAGACAGCTTCGAAGCTTTCTTT
few | . | TRBJ1-1 | TRBV30 | CAWSRATDNTEAFF | TGTGCCTGGAGTCGCGCGACGGATAACACTGAAGCTTTCTTT
few | . | TRBJ1-6 | TRBV30 | CAWSVPNMGGNSPLHF | TGTGCCTGGAGTGTACCTAATATGGGGGGTAATTCACCCCTCCACTTT
. | . | TRBJ1-2 | TRBV20-1 | CSARGTSLWNYGYTF | TGCAGTGCTAGAGGGACTTCCCTGTGGAACTATGGCTACACCTTC
few | . | TRBJ1-4 | TRBV25-1 | CASSETTDEKLFF | TGTGCCAGCAGTGAAACGACGGATGAAAAACTGTTTTTT
. | . | TRBJ1-2 | TRBV7-9 | CASFSRTALNYGYTF | TGTGCCAGCTTTTCGAGGACAGCGCTGAACTATGGCTACACCTTC
. | . | TRBJ2-5 | TRBV29-1 | CSGIGPLETQYF | TGCAGCGGAATCGGGCCCCTGGAGACCCAGTACTTC
. | . | TRBJ1-1 | TRBV25-1 | CASSEFNGITEAFF | TGTGCCAGCAGTGAATTTAACGGGATAACTGAAGCTTTCTTT
few | TRBD1 | TRBJ1-1 | TRBV10-3 | CAISVRTGSSTEAFF | TGTGCCATCAGTGTTAGGACAGGGAGTAGCACTGAAGCTTTCTTT
few | . | TRBJ1-6 | TRBV6-2/TRBV6-3 | CASSGQNSPLHF | TGTGCCAGCAGTGGACAGAATTCACCCCTCCACTTT
few | TRBD2 | TRBJ2-2 | TRBV9 | CASSVGSGGNTGELFF | TGTGCCAGCAGCGTCGGAAGCGGGGGGAACACCGGGGAGCTGTTTTTT
. | . | TRBJ1-5 | TRBV20-1 | CSALQGLQPQHF | TGCAGTGCTCTACAGGGCCTTCAGCCCCAGCATTTT
. | TRBD1 | TRBJ1-4 | TRBV4-3 | CASSQDPDRGGWSTNEKLFF | TGCGCCAGCAGCCAAGACCCGGACAGGGGAGGCTGGTCAACTAATGAAAAACTGTTTTTT
. | TRBD1 | TRBJ2-5 | TRBV7-2 | CASSLGATGTETQYF | TGTGCCAGCAGCTTGGGCGCGACAGGGACGGAGACCCAGTACTTC
. | . | TRBJ2-7 | TRBV5-1 | CASSLEASRTYEQYF | TGCGCCAGCAGCTTGGAAGCTAGCCGGACCTACGAGCAGTACTTC
. | . | TRBJ1-5 | TRBV5-1 | CASSPLDGDHYSNQPQHF | TGCGCCAGCAGCCCGTTGGACGGCGACCACTATAGCAATCAGCCCCAGCATTTT
. | TRBD1 | TRBJ2-5 | TRBV2 | CASRRDRSGTQYF | TGTGCCAGCAGGAGGGACAGGTCAGGGACCCAGTACTTC
few | . | TRBJ2-3 | TRBV9 | CASSVVAHSETDTQYF | TGTGCCAGCAGCGTAGTAGCGCACTCAGAGACAGATACGCAGTATTTT
many | . | TRBJ1-2 | TRBV7-9 | CASNNSLNRSNYGYTF | TGTGCCAGCAACAATTCCCTAAACAGGAGTAACTATGGCTACACCTTC
. | . | TRBJ2-5 | TRBV29-1 | CSVVGSETQYF | TGCAGCGTTGTAGGCAGTGAGACCCAGTACTTC
. | . | TRBJ2-2 | TRBV20-1 | CSAGWGLNTGELFF | TGCAGTGCCGGTTGGGGGTTGAACACCGGGGAGCTGTTTTTT
few | . | TRBJ1-4 | TRBV4-2 | CASSQVSTGPNEKLFF | TGTGCCAGCAGCCAAGTCTCTACAGGACCTAATGAAAAACTGTTTTTT
. | TRBD1 | TRBJ1-5 | TRBV7-9 | CASSSTPGTGDQPQHF | TGTGCCAGCAGCTCCACCCCAGGGACAGGGGATCAGCCCCAGCATTTT
. | TRBD1 | TRBJ2-7 | TRBV20-1 | CSARVGTGKTYYEQYF | TGCAGTGCTAGAGTCGGGACAGGCAAAACTTACTACGAGCAGTACTTC
. | . | TRBJ2-1 | TRBV7-2 | CASSQLFAPRSSYNEQFF | TGTGCCAGCAGCCAATTGTTTGCTCCGAGAAGCTCCTACAATGAGCAGTTCTTC
. | TRBD1 | TRBJ1-2 | TRBV29-1 | CSVKMGGQGGYTF | TGCAGCGTAAAAATGGGGGGACAGGGCGGCTACACCTTC
. | . | TRBJ1-6 | TRBV20-1 | CSAVNNSPLHF | TGCAGTGCCGTTAATAATTCACCCCTCCACTTT
. | TRBD1 | TRBJ1-2 | TRBV7-9 | CASSLAETGNRGYTF | TGTGCCAGCAGCTTAGCTGAGACAGGGAATCGTGGCTACACCTTC
. | TRBD2 | TRBJ2-5 | TRBV12-3/TRBV12-4 | CASRGGLAQETQYF | TGTGCCAGCAGGGGGGGACTAGCGCAAGAGACCCAGTACTTC